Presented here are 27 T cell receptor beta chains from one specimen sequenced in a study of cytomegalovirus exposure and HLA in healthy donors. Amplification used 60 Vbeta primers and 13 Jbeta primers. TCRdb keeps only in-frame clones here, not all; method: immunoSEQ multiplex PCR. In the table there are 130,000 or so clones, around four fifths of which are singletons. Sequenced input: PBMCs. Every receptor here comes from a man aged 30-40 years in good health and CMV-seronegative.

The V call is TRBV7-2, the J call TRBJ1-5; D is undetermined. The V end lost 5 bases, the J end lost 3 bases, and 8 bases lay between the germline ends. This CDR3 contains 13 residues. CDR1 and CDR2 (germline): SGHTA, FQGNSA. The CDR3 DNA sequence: TGTGCCAGCAGCCTACGAAACAATCAGCCCCAGCATTTT. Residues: CASSLRNNQPQHF. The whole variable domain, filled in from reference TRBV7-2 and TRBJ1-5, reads GAGVSQSPSNKVTEKGKDVELRCDPISGHTALYWYRQSLGQGLEFLIYFQGNSAPDKSGLPSDRFSAERTGGSVSTLTIQRTQQEDSAVYLCASSLRNNQPQHFGDGTRLSIL.

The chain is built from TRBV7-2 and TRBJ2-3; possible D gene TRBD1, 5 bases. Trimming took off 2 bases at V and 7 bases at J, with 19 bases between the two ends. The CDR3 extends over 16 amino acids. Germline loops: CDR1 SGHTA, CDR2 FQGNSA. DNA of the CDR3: TGTGCCAGCAGCTTACTCAGTCCCGTGGGGCGAAATACGCAGTATTTT. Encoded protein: CASSLLSPVGRNTQYF.

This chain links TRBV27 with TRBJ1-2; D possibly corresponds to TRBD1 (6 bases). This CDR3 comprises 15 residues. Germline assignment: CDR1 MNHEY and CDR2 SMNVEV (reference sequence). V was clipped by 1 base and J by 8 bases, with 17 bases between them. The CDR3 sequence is CASSLFPQGPGGYTF. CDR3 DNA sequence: TGTGCCAGCAGTTTATTCCCCCAGGGGCCTGGCGGCTACACCTTC.

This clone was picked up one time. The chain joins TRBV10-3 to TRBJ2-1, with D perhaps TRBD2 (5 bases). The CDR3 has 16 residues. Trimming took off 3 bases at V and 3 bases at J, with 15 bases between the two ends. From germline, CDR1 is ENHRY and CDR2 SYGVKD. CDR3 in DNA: TGTGCCATCAGTGATAGGTTACGGGGAGACTACAATGAGCAGTTCTTC. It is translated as CAISDRLRGDYNEQFF.

The CDR3 sequence is CASSITAGGPKKQFF. CDR3 bases: TGTGCCAGTAGTATCACGGCCGGTGGGCCAAAAAAGCAGTTCTTC. The V call is TRBV19, the J call TRBJ2-1; D is unclear. CDR3 length: 15 residues. Looked up from germline, CDR1 is LNHDA and CDR2 is SQIVND (reference sequence). The V and J ends lost 3 bases and 11 bases respectively, with 20 bases between them.

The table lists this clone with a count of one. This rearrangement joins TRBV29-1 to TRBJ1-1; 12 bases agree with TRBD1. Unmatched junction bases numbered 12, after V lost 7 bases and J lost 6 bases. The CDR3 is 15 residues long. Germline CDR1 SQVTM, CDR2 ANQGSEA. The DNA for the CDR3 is TGCAGCGCCGACCCGGCCGGGACAGGGGGCCCTGAAGCTTTCTTT. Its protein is CSADPAGTGGPEAFF.

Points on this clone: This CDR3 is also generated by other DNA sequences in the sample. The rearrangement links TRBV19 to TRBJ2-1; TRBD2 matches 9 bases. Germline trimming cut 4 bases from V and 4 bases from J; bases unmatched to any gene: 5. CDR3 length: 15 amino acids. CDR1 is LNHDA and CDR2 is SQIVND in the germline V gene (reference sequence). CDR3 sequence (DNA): TGTGCCAGTAGTACCAGCGGGGGGCCTTACAATGAGCAGTTCTTC. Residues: CASSTSGGPYNEQFF.

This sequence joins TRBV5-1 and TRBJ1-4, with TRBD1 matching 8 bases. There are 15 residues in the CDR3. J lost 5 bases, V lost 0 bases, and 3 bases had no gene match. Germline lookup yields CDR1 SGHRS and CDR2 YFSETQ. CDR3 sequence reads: CASSLAGTGNEKLFF. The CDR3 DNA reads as TGCGCCAGCAGCTTGGCCGGGACAGGCAATGAAAAACTGTTTTTT.

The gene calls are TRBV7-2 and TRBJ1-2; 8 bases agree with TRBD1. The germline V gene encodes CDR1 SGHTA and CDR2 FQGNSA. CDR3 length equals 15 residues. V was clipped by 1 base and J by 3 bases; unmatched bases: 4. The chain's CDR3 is CASSLGTGGYYGYTF. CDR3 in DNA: TGTGCCAGCAGCTTAGGTACAGGGGGGTACTATGGCTACACCTTC.

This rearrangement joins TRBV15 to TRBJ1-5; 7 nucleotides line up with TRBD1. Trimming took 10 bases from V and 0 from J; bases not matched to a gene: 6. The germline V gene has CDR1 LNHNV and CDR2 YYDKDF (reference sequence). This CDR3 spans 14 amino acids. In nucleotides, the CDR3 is TGTGCCATCGGGGCAGGGGGTAGCAATCAGCCCCAGCATTTT. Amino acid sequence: CAIGAGGSNQPQHF.

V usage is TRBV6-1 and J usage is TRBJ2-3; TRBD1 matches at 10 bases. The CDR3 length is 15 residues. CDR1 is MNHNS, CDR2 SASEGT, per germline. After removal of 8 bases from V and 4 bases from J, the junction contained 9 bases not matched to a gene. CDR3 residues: CASGGGTGAPDTQYF. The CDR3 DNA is TGTGCCAGCGGCGGGGGGACAGGGGCTCCAGATACGCAGTATTTT.

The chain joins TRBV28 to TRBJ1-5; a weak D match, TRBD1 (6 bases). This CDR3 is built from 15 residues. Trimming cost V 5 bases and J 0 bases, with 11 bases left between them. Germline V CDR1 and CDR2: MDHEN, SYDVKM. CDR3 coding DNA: TGTGCCAGCAGTCCGGACAGTTATAGCAATCAGCCCCAGCATTTT. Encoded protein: CASSPDSYSNQPQHF.

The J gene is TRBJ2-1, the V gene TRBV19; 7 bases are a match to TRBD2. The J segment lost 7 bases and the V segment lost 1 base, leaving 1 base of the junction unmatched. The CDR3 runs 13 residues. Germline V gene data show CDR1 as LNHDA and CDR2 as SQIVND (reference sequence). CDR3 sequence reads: CASSIASGNEQFF. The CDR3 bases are TGTGCCAGTAGTATAGCTAGCGGAAATGAGCAGTTCTTC. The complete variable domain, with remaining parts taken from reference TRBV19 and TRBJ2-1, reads DGGITQSPKYLFRKEGQNVTLSCEQNLNHDAMYWYRQDPGQGLRLIYYSQIVNDFQKGDIAEGYSVSREKKESFPLTVTSAQKNPTAFYLCASSIASGNEQFFGPGTRLTVL.

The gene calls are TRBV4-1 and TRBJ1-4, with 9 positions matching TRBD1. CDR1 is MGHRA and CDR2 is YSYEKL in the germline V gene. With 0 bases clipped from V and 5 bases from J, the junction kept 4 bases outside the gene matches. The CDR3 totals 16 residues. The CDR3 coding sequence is TGCGCCAGCAGCCAAGATCGCGGGACAGGGAATGAAAAACTGTTTTTT. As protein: CASSQDRGTGNEKLFF.

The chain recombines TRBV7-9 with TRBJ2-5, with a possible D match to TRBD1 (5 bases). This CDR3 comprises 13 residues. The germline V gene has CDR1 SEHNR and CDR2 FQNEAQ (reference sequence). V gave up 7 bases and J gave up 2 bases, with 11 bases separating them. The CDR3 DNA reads TGTGCCAGCAACAGTAACAGGCAAGAGACCCAGTACTTC. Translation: CASNSNRQETQYF.

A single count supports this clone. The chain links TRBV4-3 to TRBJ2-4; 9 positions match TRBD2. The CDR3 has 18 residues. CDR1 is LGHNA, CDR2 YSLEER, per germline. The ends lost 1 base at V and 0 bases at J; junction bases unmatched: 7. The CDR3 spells CASSQGASGVLAKNIQYF. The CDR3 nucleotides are TGCGCCAGCAGCCAAGGGGCTAGCGGGGTTCTAGCCAAAAACATTCAGTACTTC.

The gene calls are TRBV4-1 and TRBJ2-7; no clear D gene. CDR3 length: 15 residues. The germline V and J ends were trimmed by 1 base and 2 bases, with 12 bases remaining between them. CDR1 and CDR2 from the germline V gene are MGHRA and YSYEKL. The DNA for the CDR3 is TGCGCCAGCAGCCAAGGAGAATGGGCCCCCTACGAGCAGTACTTC. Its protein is CASSQGEWAPYEQYF.

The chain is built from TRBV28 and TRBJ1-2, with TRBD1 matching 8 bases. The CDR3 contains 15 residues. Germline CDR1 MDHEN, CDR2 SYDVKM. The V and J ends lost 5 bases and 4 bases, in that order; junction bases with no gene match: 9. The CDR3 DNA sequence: TGTGCCAGCAGTCGCGGACAGGGCGTTACCTATGGCTACACCTTC. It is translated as CASSRGQGVTYGYTF.

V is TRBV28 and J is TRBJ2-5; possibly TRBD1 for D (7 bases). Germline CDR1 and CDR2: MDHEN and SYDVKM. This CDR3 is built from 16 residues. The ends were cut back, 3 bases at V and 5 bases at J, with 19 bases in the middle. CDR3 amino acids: CASSFIQGGLGETQYF. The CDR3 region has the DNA TGTGCCAGCAGTTTCATTCAGGGGGGACTTGGTGAGACCCAGTACTTC.

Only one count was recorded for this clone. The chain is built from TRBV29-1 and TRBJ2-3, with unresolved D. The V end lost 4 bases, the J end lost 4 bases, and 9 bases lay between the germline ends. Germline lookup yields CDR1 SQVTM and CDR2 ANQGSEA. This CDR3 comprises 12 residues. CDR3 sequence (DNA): TGCAGCGTTGGAGGAAGCTCAGATACGCAGTATTTT. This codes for CSVGGSSDTQYF.

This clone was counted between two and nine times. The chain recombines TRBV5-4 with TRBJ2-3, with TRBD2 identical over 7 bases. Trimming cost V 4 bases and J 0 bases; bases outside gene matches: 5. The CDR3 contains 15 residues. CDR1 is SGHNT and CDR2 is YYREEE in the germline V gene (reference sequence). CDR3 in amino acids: CASSTSSGSTDTQYF. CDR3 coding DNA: TGTGCCAGCAGCACCTCTAGCGGAAGCACAGATACGCAGTATTTT.

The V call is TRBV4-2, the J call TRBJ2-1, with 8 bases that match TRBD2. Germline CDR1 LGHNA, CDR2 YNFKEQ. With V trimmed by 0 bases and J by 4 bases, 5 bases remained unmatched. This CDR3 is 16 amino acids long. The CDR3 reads CASSQDRTSTYNEQFF. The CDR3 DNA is TGTGCCAGCAGCCAAGATAGGACTAGCACTTACAATGAGCAGTTCTTC.

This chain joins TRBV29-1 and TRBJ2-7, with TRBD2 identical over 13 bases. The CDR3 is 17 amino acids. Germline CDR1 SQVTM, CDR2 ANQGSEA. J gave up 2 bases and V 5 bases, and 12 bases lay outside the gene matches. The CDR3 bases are TGCAGCGTTCTGACTAGCGGGAGGACCCTGAGGCCCTACGAGCAGTACTTC. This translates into CSVLTSGRTLRPYEQYF.

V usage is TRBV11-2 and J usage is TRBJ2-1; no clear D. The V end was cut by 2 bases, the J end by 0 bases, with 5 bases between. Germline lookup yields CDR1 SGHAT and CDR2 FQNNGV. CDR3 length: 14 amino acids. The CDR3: CASSLSSSYNEQFF. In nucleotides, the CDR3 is TGTGCCAGCAGCTTATCCAGCTCCTACAATGAGCAGTTCTTC.

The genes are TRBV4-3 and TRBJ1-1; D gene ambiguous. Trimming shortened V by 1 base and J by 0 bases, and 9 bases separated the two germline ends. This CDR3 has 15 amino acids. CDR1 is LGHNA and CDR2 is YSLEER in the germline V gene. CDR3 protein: CASSQGSVLNTEAFF. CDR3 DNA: TGCGCCAGCAGCCAAGGTTCGGTTTTGAACACTGAAGCTTTCTTT.

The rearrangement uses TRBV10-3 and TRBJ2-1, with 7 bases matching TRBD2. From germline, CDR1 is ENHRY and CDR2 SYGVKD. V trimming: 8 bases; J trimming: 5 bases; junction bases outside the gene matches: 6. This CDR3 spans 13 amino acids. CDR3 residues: CAILRLADNEQFF. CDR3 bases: TGTGCCATCTTAAGACTAGCAGACAATGAGCAGTTCTTC.

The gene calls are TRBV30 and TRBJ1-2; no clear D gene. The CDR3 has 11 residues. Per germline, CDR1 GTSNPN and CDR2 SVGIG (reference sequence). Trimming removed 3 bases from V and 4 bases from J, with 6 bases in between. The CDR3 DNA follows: TGTGCCTGGAGCCCGTCCTATGGCTACACCTTC. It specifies CAWSPSYGYTF.